What follows are 17 T cell receptor beta chains derived from one specimen sequenced in a study of blood T cell repertoires in COVID-19. The repertoire was sequenced with immunoSEQ multiplex PCR; TCRdb's copy has only in-frame clones and lacks some. The sample includes over 150,000 clones, over 60% of them seen just once. Sequences were obtained from peripheral blood. These receptor sequences come from a woman aged 80 or older with acute or convalescent COVID-19.

J is TRBJ2-5 and V is TRBV7-3; no firm D call. The V gene lost 4 bases and the J gene lost 3 bases, with 6 bases spanning the gap. The germline CDR1 and CDR2 sequences are SGHTA and FQGTGA. This CDR3 has 12 amino acids. For the CDR3, the DNA is TGTGCCAGCAGCTCGTATAAAGAGACCCAGTACTTC. This encodes CASSSYKETQYF.

This clone has just one count. V usage is TRBV7-3 and J usage is TRBJ2-3, with 11 bases lining up with TRBD2. The CDR3 spans 14 residues. The germline gives CDR1 SGHTA, CDR2 FQGTGA. J gave up 6 bases and V 3 bases, and 2 bases lay outside the gene matches. The CDR3 reads CASSLGLAADTQYF. The CDR3, as DNA: TGTGCCAGCAGCTTGGGACTAGCGGCGGATACGCAGTATTTT.

This clone was detected only once. The CDR3, as DNA: TGCGCCAGCAGTGAGTCGATGCGGGATACGCAGTATTTT. Translating gives CASSESMRDTQYF. V usage is TRBV10-1 and J usage is TRBJ2-3; D is uncertain. Germline V gives CDR1 WNHNN, CDR2 SYGVQD (reference sequence). CDR3 length equals 13 residues. The V gene lost 0 bases and the J gene lost 6 bases, with 7 bases spanning the gap.

The chain carries TRBV27 and TRBJ1-1; D is unclear. The germline gives CDR1 MNHEY, CDR2 SMNVEV (reference sequence). CDR3 size: 15 residues. V lost 0 bases, J lost 6 bases, and 14 bases lay in between. CDR3 loop: CASSLSWAQQAEAFF. The CDR3 DNA sequence: TGTGCCAGCAGTTTATCATGGGCCCAGCAGGCTGAAGCTTTCTTT.

The genes are TRBV7-8 and TRBJ2-1; tentative D call: TRBD2 (5 bases). The CDR3 runs 15 residues. Germline values: CDR1 SGHVS, CDR2 FQNEAQ. The V end lost 5 bases, the J end lost 7 bases, and 18 bases lay between the germline ends. The CDR3 spells CASSPTEGKQNEQFF. Here the CDR3 DNA reads TGTGCCAGCAGCCCAACAGAGGGAAAACAGAATGAGCAGTTCTTC. Filled out from reference TRBV7-8 and TRBJ2-1, the complete variable domain reads GAGVSQSPRYKVAKRGQDVALRCDPISGHVSLFWYQQALGQGPEFLTYFQNEAQLDKSGLPSDRFFAERPEGSVSTLKIQRTQQEDSAVYLCASSPTEGKQNEQFFGPGTRLTVL.

The genes are TRBV12-3 or TRBV12-4 and TRBJ1-2; D remains ambiguous. There are 13 residues in the CDR3. V was trimmed by 5 bases and J by 1 base, leaving 8 bases between them. The CDR3 loop is CASSIGSNYGYTF. The CDR3 DNA sequence: TGTGCCAGCAGTATAGGTAGTAACTATGGCTACACCTTC.

With respect to this clone: A much larger clone differs by one base, so this may be a read error. Other nucleotide sequences from this sample produce the same CDR3. This sequence joins TRBV9 and TRBJ2-2; no clear D. Germline CDR1 reads SGDLS; CDR2 reads YYNGEE. The V end lost 0 bases, the J end lost 5 bases, and 5 bases lay between the germline ends. CDR3 length: 13 amino acids. CDR3: CASSVVETGELFF. The CDR3 DNA sequence: TGTGCCAGCAGCGTAGTTGAGACCGGGGAGCTGTTTTTT.

This clone came up once. The chain has TRBV5-1 and TRBJ1-5; 7 bases agree with TRBD1. CDR3 size: 15 residues. V lost 0 bases, J lost 4 bases, and 4 bases stayed unmatched. Germline-derived CDR1 and CDR2 are SGHRS and YFSETQ. The CDR3 DNA sequence: TGCGCCAGCAGCTTGGGGACGACAGGGAATCAGCCCCAGCATTTT. Translating it yields CASSLGTTGNQPQHF.

This clone has a handful of counts. The chain has TRBV19 and TRBJ1-4; possible D gene TRBD1, 6 bases. CDR3 size: 14 residues. The ends were cut back, 6 bases at V and 4 bases at J, with 12 bases in the middle. In germline, CDR1 is LNHDA, CDR2 SQIVND (reference sequence). DNA of the CDR3: TGTGCCAGTAGCCGGGGGGCAGATAATGAAAAACTGTTTTTT. It translates to CASSRGADNEKLFF.

The chain uses TRBV29-1 and TRBJ1-1; D is uncertain. V was clipped by 4 bases and J by 0 bases, with 15 bases between them. The germline V gene encodes CDR1 SQVTM and CDR2 ANQGSEA. This CDR3 is 15 amino acids long. The CDR3 nucleotides read TGCAGCGTTGCCTCCTCCGGGAGGATGAACACTGAAGCTTTCTTT. Amino acids: CSVASSGRMNTEAFF.

The chain uses TRBV6-5 and TRBJ2-1; TRBD2 might be the D (6 bases). CDR3 length equals 15 residues. CDR1 MNHEY and CDR2 SVGAGI come from the germline V gene. V was clipped by 2 bases and J by 9 bases, with 17 bases between them. CDR3 bases: TGTGCCAGCAGTTACGGGCGGGGCGGAGACTTTGAGCAGTTCTTC. Translating gives CASSYGRGGDFEQFF.

The genes are TRBV3-1 (or the pseudogene TRBV3-2) and TRBJ1-2, with D unresolved. This CDR3 contains 13 residues. Germline V gives CDR1 LGHDT, CDR2 YNNKEL (reference sequence). V was pared by 3 bases and J by 4 bases, with 9 bases between. This chain's CDR3 is CASSHGDIYGYTF. In DNA, the CDR3 is TGTGCCAGCAGCCACGGCGACATCTATGGCTACACCTTC.

CDR3 nucleotides: TGTGCCAGCAGTTCAGGGGGATTGGGAGGAAACACCATATATTTT. The encoded protein is CASSSGGLGGNTIYF. This sequence joins TRBV6-6 and TRBJ1-3; TRBD1 matches 7 bases. Germline V lookup: CDR1 MNHNY, CDR2 SVGAGI (reference sequence). V lost 4 bases, J lost 4 bases, and 7 bases stayed unmatched. The CDR3 runs 15 residues.

The V call is TRBV6-5, the J call TRBJ1-2, with a tentative D call TRBD1 (6 bases). CDR3 length equals 16 residues. In germline, CDR1 is MNHEY, CDR2 SVGAGI. Trimming removed 0 bases at V and 1 base at J, with 12 bases between. The CDR3 here is CASSYSTLQGNYGYTF. CDR3 sequence (DNA): TGTGCCAGCAGTTACTCGACCCTACAGGGTAACTATGGCTACACCTTC.

The chain couples TRBV11-2 to TRBJ2-3, with TRBD2 as a possible D gene (6 bases). Germline V gives CDR1 SGHAT, CDR2 FQNNGV. Between the trimmed V and J ends, which lost 3 bases and 1 base, there was a span of 8 bases. The CDR3 covers 14 residues. CDR3 nucleotide sequence: TGTGCCAGCAGCTTGGGCGGGGGCACAGATACGCAGTATTTT. Protein product: CASSLGGGTDTQYF.

The CDR3 nucleotides read TGTGCCAGCAGGTTTAGGACAGACACTGAAGCTTTCTTT. Translating gives CASRFRTDTEAFF. The gene calls are TRBV2 and TRBJ1-1; D is possibly TRBD1 (6 bases). V dropped 6 bases and J dropped 3 bases, with 11 bases sitting between them. Germline V gene sequence: CDR1 SNHLY, CDR2 FYNNEI. There are 13 residues in the CDR3.

The J gene is TRBJ1-2, the V gene TRBV18; the D gene is possibly TRBD1 (5 bases). V was shortened by 5 bases and J by 0 bases, with 10 bases between the two germline ends. CDR3 size: 14 residues. The germline CDR1 and CDR2 sequences are KGHSH and LQKENI. The CDR3 sequence: CASSSGGANYGYTF. CDR3 nucleotides: TGTGCCAGCTCATCCGGGGGAGCTAACTATGGCTACACCTTC.